Listed here are 14 T cell receptor beta chains from one sample, sequenced in a study of blood T cell repertoires in COVID-19. TCRdb's table, derived via immunoSEQ multiplex PCR, lists solely in-frame clones and lacks some. The data show around 500,000 clones, roughly 90% seen once. The specimen was PBMCs or T cells enriched from blood (not recorded which). The receptors were gathered from a woman between 35 and 50 years old who had recovered from COVID-19.

This clone was counted many times. V gene TRBV4-3 combines with J gene TRBJ2-7; tentatively, D is TRBD1 (5 bases). CDR1 and CDR2 (germline): LGHNA, YSLEER. Deletions cut 1 base from V and 2 bases from J, with 18 bases between. The CDR3 length is 17 residues. The CDR3 bases are TGCGCCAGCAGCCAAGCTCTCTCTGGCAGGGCAACCTACGAGCAGTACTTC. Protein product: CASSQALSGRATYEQYF.

The rearrangement uses TRBV9 and TRBJ2-1, with 12 bases that match TRBD2. This CDR3 has 14 residues. Germline-derived CDR1 and CDR2 are SGDLS and YYNGEE. The V segment lost 1 base and the J segment 9 bases; nucleotides outside the gene matches: 2. As DNA, the CDR3 is TGTGCCAGCAGCGTACTAGCGGGAGGGGGTGAGCAGTTCTTC. Translating it yields CASSVLAGGGEQFF.

The rearrangement links TRBV11-3 to TRBJ2-1, with D unresolved. The CDR3 is 11 residues long. Deletions cut 5 bases from V and 8 bases from J, with 7 bases between. The germline gives CDR1 SGHNT, CDR2 YENEEA. CDR3: CASSRGDEQFF. The CDR3 nucleotides are TGTGCCAGCAGCCGAGGTGATGAGCAGTTCTTC. Combining the CDR3 with reference TRBV11-3 and TRBJ2-1 gives the whole variable domain EAGVVQSPRYKIIEKKQPVAFWCNPISGHNTLYWYLQNLGQGPELLIRYENEEAVDDSQLPKDRFSAERLKGVDSTLKIQPAELGDSAVYLCASSRGDEQFFGPGTRLTVL.

V gene TRBV6-5 combines with J gene TRBJ2-7, with D perhaps matching TRBD1 (5 bases). The CDR3 has 11 amino acids. Germline lookup yields CDR1 MNHEY and CDR2 SVGAGI. V shed 6 bases and J shed 4 bases, with 7 bases lying between them. Here the CDR3 reads CASSAGYEQYF. In DNA form, the CDR3 reads TGTGCCAGCAGCGCAGGGTACGAGCAGTACTTC.

The gene calls are TRBV18 and TRBJ1-1; 7 nucleotides align to TRBD1. There are 15 residues in the CDR3. The V gene's germline CDR1 is KGHSH and CDR2 LQKENI. J lost 1 base, V lost 4 bases, and 6 bases had no gene match. CDR3 DNA sequence: TGTGCCAGCTCACAAGAACAGGGGAAGAACACTGAAGCTTTCTTT. It translates to CASSQEQGKNTEAFF. Filled out from reference TRBV18 and TRBJ1-1, the complete variable domain reads NAGVMQNPRHLVRRRGQEARLRCSPMKGHSHVYWYRQLPEEGLKFMVYLQKENIIDESGMPKERFSAEFPKEGPSILRIQQVVRGDSAAYFCASSQEQGKNTEAFFGQGTRLTVV.

The chain carries TRBV18 and TRBJ2-5, with 9 bases fitting TRBD2. This CDR3 region has 16 residues. V was pared by 4 bases and J by 0 bases, with 6 bases of the junction left unmatched. In germline, CDR1 is KGHSH, CDR2 LQKENI. In DNA form, the CDR3 reads TGTGCCAGCTCACTTCGGGCTAGCGGGGACCAAGAGACCCAGTACTTC. It is translated as CASSLRASGDQETQYF.

The chain couples TRBV5-5 to TRBJ1-4, with a weak D call TRBD1 (5 bases). The CDR3 sequence is 14 residues long. Germline CDR1 is SGHKS and CDR2 is YYEKEE (reference sequence). V lost 4 bases and J 5 bases, leaving 12 bases between the germline ends. The CDR3 sequence: CASSLGQKNEKLFF. The CDR3 nucleotides read TGTGCCAGCAGCCTGGGGCAGAAAAATGAAAAACTGTTTTTT.

This clone has only one observation. Within the sample, other DNA sequences also encode this same CDR3. This rearrangement joins TRBV11-3 to TRBJ1-4; D not certain. The CDR3 runs to 12 residues. V lost 5 bases, J lost 8 bases, and 9 bases lay in between. Germline CDR1 and CDR2: SGHNT and YENEEA. The CDR3 nucleotides are TGTGCCAGCAGCCTCGGTCGGGAAAAACTGTTTTTT. Translated, it gives CASSLGREKLFF.

This chain joins TRBV11-2 and TRBJ2-7, with D tentatively TRBD1 (6 bases). The CDR3 runs 14 residues. Trimming removed 3 bases from V and 2 bases from J, with 11 bases in between. CDR1 SGHAT and CDR2 FQNNGV come from the germline V gene. The CDR3 reads CASSFGTPPYEQYF. CDR3 bases: TGTGCCAGCAGCTTCGGGACACCTCCCTACGAGCAGTACTTC.

This clone was seen a single time. In nucleotides, the CDR3 is TGTGCCAGCAGCACCTCGGGATCAAACTCTGGAAACACCATATATTTT. This translates into CASSTSGSNSGNTIYF. The chain recombines TRBV5-4 with TRBJ1-3, with D unresolved. V gave up 4 bases and J gave up 0 bases, with 14 bases separating them. Germline assignment: CDR1 SGHNT and CDR2 YYREEE (reference sequence). This CDR3 contains 16 residues. Supplemented by reference TRBV5-4 and TRBJ1-3, the full variable domain reads ETGVTQSPTHLIKTRGQQVTLRCSSQSGHNTVSWYQQALGQGPQFIFQYYREEENGRGNFPPRFSGLQFPNYSSELNVNALELDDSALYLCASSTSGSNSGNTIYFGEGSWLTVV.

The CDR3 spells CASSFGGRIGTDTQYF. The DNA for the CDR3 is TGCGCCAGCAGCTTTGGCGGGAGAATCGGCACAGATACGCAGTATTTT. This chain uses TRBV5-1 with TRBJ2-3, with 7 bases identical to TRBD2. V shed 2 bases and J 1 base; nucleotides not matched to a gene: 7. Germline V lookup: CDR1 SGHRS, CDR2 YFSETQ. The CDR3 length is 16 residues. The full variable domain, in which reference TRBV5-1 and TRBJ2-3 provide the parts outside the CDR3, is KAGVTQTPRYLIKTRGQQVTLSCSPISGHRSVSWYQQTPGQGLQFLFEYFSETQRNKGNFPGRFSGRQFSNSRSEMNVSTLELGDSALYLCASSFGGRIGTDTQYFGPGTRLTVL.

The chain employs TRBV6-2 or TRBV6-3 and TRBJ2-1; 11 nucleotides align to TRBD2. The CDR3 runs to 19 residues. Germline V CDR1 and CDR2: MNHEY, SVGEGT. The J segment lost 4 bases and the V segment lost 2 bases, leaving 13 bases of the junction unmatched. The CDR3 protein is CASSYTTGAGTSGYNEQFF. As DNA, the CDR3 is TGTGCCAGCAGTTACACGACAGGGGCCGGGACTAGCGGATACAATGAGCAGTTCTTC.

V is TRBV2 and J is TRBJ1-6; 7 positions agree with TRBD1. The CDR3 totals 14 residues. Trimming at V came to 7 bases and at J to 8 bases, leaving 8 bases not matched to a gene. CDR1 is SNHLY, CDR2 FYNNEI, per germline. The CDR3 region has the DNA TGTGCCAGCACCCCGGACAGGTTGTATTCACCCCTCCACTTT. Its protein product is CASTPDRLYSPLHF.

This chain joins TRBV6-5 and TRBJ1-6, with 7 positions matching TRBD1. Germline V gene sequence: CDR1 MNHEY, CDR2 SVGAGI. The CDR3 spans 14 residues. The V and J ends lost 2 bases and 7 bases, in that order; junction bases with no gene match: 2. The DNA of the CDR3 is TGTGCCAGCAGTTACGGGACAGCCAATTCACCCCTCCACTTT. This codes for CASSYGTANSPLHF.